This T cell receptor (beta chain) was recorded in a study of technical replicates of blood from four donors. Some clones are missing from TCRdb's copy, which holds only in-frame ones; the method was immunoSEQ multiplex PCR. This table has 75,000 to 95,000 clones, roughly 94% appearing once. The CDR3 has 15 amino acids. Germline V gene sequence: CDR1 SGHRS, CDR2 YFSETQ. V shed 3 bases, J shed 0 bases, and the junction held 5 bases outside the gene matches. This clone was picked up one time. V and J are TRBV5-1 and TRBJ1-2, with TRBD1 identical over 7 bases. The clonotype originates from a human donor in good health. The sequenced sample was T cells isolated from PBMCs. CDR3 nucleotide sequence: TGCGCCAGCAGCTGGGGGACAGACGCTAACTATGGCTACACCTTC. Its protein is CASSWGTDANYGYTF.